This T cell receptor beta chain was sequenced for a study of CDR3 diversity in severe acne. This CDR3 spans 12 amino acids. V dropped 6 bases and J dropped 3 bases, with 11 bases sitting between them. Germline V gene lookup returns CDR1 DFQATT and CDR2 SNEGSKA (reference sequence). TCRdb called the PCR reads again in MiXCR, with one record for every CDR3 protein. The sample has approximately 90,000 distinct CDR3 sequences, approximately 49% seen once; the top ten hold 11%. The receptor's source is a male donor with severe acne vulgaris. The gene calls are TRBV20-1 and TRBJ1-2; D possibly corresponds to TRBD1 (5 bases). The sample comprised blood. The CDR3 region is CSANDRYYGYTF. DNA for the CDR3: TGCAGTGCCAACGACAGATACTATGGCTACACCTTC.